This record looks at one T cell receptor beta chain sequence and its context. The antigen is not known. The CDR3 consists of 15 residues. V was pared by 2 bases and J by 3 bases, with 5 bases of the junction left unmatched. Germline V gene data show CDR1 as SNHLY and CDR2 as FYNNEI. Expressed TCRB transcripts were sequenced after all isolated RNA was converted to cDNA. Repertoires were generated with immunoSEQ multiplex PCR, while TCRdb's copy carries only in-frame clones and drops some. The table lists 200,000 to 300,000 clones, 27% of them singletons, with under 4.5% in the top ten. The record originates from a study of beta chain features in type 1 diabetes. Study-wide results and limits: cDNA-based reads could over-represent cells with high TCR expression.

Material: central memory CD4+ T cells from blood. This TCR came from a man aged 30-40 years in good health. V is TRBV2 and J is TRBJ1-1; 8 positions agree with TRBD1. CDR3 in amino acids: CASSEPTDRDTEAFF. In DNA form, the CDR3 reads TGTGCCAGCAGTGAACCGACGGACAGGGACACTGAAGCTTTCTTT.